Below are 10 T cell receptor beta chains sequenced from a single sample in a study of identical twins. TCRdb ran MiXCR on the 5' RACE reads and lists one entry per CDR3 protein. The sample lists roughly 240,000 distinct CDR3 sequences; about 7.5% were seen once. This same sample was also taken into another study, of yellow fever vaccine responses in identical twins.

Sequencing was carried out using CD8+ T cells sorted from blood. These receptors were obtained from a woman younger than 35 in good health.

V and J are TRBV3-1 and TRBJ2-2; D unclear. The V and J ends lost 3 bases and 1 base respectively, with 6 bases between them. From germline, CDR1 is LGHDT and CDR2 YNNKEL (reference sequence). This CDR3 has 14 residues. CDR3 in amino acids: CASSHLLNTGELFF. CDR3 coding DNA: TGTGCCAGCAGCCACCTGTTGAACACCGGGGAGCTGTTTTTT. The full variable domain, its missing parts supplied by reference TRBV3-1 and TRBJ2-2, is DTAVSQTPKYLVTQMGNDKSIKCEQNLGHDTMYWYKQDSKKFLKIMFSYNNKELIINETVPNRFSPKSPDKAHLNLHINSLELGDSAVYFCASSHLLNTGELFFGEGSRLTVL.

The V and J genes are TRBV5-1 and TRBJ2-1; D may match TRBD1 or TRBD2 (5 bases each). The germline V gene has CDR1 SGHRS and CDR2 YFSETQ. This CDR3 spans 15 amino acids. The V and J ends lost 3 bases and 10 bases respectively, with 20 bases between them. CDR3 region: CASSSTWGSPREQFF. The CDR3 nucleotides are TGCGCCAGCAGCTCAACGTGGGGGTCCCCTCGCGAGCAGTTCTTC.

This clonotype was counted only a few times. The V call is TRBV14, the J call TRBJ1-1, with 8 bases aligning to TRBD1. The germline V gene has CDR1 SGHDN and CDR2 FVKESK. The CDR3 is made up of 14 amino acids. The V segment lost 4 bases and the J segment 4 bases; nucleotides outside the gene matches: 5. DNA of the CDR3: TGTGCCAGCAGCCTTACAGGGGGTAGCACTGAAGCTTTCTTT. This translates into CASSLTGGSTEAFF.

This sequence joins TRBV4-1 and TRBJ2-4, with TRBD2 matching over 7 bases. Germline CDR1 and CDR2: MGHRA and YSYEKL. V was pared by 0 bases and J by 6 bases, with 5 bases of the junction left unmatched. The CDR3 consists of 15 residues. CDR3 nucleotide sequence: TGCGCCAGCAGCCAAGAAAGGGACTACCGAAACATTCAGTACTTC. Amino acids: CASSQERDYRNIQYF.

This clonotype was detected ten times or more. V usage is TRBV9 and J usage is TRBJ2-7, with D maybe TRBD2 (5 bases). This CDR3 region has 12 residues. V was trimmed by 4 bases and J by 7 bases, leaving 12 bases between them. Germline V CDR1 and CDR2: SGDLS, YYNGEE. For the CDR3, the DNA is TGTGCCAGCAGCTCATTACTAGGAGAGCAGTACTTC. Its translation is CASSSLLGEQYF.

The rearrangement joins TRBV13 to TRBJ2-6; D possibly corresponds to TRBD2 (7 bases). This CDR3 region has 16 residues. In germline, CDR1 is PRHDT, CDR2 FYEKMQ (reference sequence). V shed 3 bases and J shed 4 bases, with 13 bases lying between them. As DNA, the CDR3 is TGTGCCAGCAGCTTTAGCGCGGGGGCCGGGGCCAACGTCCTGACTTTC. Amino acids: CASSFSAGAGANVLTF.

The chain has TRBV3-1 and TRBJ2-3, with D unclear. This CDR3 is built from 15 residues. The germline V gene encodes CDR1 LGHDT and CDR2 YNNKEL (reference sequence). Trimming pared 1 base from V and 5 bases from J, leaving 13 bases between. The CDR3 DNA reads TGTGCCAGCAGCCAAGTTCCCTACTCAGAAGATACGCAGTATTTT. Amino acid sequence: CASSQVPYSEDTQYF.

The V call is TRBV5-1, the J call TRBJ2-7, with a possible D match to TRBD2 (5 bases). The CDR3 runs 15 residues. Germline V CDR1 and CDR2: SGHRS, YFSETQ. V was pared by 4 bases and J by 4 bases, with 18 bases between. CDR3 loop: CASSPAETGEYEQYF. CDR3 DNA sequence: TGCGCCAGCAGCCCAGCGGAGACTGGGGAGTACGAGCAGTACTTC.

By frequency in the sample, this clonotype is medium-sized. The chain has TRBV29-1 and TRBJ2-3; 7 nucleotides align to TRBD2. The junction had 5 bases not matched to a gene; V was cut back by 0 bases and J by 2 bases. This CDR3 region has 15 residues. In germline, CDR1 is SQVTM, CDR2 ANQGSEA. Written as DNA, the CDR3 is TGCAGCGTTGAAGATGGGGACTACTACACAGATACGCAGTATTTT. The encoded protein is CSVEDGDYYTDTQYF.

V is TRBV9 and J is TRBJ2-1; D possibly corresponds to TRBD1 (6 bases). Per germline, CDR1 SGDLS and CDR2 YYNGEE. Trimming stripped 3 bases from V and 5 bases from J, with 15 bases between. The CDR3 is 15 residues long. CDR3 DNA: TGTGCCAGCAGCGAGGGGGTGATTGCGAACAATGAGCAGTTCTTC. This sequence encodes CASSEGVIANNEQFF. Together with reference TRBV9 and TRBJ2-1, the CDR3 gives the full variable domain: DSGVTQTPKHLITATGQRVTLRCSPRSGDLSVYWYQQSLDQGLQFLIQYYNGEERAKGNILERFSAQQFPDLHSELNLSSLELGDSALYFCASSEGVIANNEQFFGPGTRLTVL.